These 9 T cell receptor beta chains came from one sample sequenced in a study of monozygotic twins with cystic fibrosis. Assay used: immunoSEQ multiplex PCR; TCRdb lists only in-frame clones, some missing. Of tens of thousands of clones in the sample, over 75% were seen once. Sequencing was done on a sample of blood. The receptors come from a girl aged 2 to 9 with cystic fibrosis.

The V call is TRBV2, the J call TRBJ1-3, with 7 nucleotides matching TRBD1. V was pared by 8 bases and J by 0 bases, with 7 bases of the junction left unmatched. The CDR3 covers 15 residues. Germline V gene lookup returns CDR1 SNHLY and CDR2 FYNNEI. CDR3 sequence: CASLRDSRSGNTIYF. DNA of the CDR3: TGTGCCAGCTTACGGGACAGCCGCTCTGGAAACACCATATATTTT.

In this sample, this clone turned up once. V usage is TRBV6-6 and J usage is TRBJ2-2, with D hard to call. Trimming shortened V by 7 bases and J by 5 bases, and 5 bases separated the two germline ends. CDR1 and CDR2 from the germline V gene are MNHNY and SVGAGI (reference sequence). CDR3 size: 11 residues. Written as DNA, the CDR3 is TGTGCCAGCATTAGTACCGGGGAGCTGTTTTTT. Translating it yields CASISTGELFF.

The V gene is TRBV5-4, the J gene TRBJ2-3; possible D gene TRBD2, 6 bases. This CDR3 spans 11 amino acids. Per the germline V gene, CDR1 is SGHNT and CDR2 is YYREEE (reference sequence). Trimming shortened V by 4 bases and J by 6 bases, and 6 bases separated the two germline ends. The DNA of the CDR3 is TGTGCCAGCAGCGCGGGGGATACGCAGTATTTT. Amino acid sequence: CASSAGDTQYF.

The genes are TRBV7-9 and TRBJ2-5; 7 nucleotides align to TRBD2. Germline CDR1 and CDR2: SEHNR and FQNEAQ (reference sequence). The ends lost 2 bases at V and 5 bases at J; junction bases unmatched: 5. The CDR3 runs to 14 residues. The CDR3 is CASSLPSGWETQYF. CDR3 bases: TGTGCCAGCAGCTTACCTAGCGGCTGGGAGACCCAGTACTTC. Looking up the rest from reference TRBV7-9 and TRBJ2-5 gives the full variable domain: DTGVSQNPRHKITKRGQNVTFRCDPISEHNRLYWYRQTLGQGPEFLTYFQNEAQLEKSRLLSDRFSAERPKGSFSTLEIQRTEQGDSAMYLCASSLPSGWETQYFGPGTRLLVL.

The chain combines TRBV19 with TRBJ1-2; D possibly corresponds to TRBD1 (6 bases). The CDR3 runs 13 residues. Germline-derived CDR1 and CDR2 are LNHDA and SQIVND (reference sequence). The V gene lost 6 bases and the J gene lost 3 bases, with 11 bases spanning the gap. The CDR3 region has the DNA TGTGCCAGTAGACGACAGGTCCACTATGGCTACACCTTC. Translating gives CASRRQVHYGYTF.

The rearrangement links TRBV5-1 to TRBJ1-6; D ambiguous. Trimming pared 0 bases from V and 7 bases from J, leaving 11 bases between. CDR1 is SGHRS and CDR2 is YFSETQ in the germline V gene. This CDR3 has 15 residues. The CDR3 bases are TGCGCCAGCAGCTTGGTCGGGGAGTTCAATTCACCCCTCCACTTT. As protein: CASSLVGEFNSPLHF.

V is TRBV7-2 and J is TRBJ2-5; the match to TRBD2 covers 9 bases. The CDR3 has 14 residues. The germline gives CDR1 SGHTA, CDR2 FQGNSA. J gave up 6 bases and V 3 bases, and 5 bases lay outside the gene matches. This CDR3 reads CASSLRGGEQTQYF. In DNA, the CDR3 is TGTGCCAGCAGCTTGCGGGGGGGCGAGCAGACCCAGTACTTC.

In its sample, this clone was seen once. CDR3 coding DNA: TGCAGCGTTGAAAGGACGGCGAGCCAAGAGACCCAGTACTTC. The encoded protein is CSVERTASQETQYF. This chain links TRBV29-1 with TRBJ2-5; D ambiguous. The CDR3 length is 14 residues. Germline assignment: CDR1 SQVTM and CDR2 ANQGSEA. The ends were cut back, 2 bases at V and 1 base at J, with 11 bases in the middle.

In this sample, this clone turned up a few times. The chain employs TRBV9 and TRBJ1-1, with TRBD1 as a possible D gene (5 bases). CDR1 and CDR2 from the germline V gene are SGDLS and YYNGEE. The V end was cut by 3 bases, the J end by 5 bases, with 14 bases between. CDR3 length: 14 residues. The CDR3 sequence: CASSAYQGITEAFF. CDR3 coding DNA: TGTGCCAGCAGCGCGTACCAGGGCATAACTGAAGCTTTCTTT.